This TCR beta chain is from a study of blood T cell repertoires in COVID-19. Clones were sequenced by immunoSEQ multiplex PCR, and TCRdb holds only the in-frame ones, with some missing. The repertoire consists of 85,000 to 100,000 clones, with less than 85% occurring once and the leading ten covering around 18%. The germline gives CDR1 SGHTA, CDR2 FQGNSA. The CDR3 consists of 14 residues. The germline V and J ends were trimmed by 1 base and 3 bases, with 10 bases remaining between them. This clone was found a few times. Input material: peripheral blood. This sequence joins TRBV7-2 and TRBJ2-7, with D hard to call. This receptor was taken from a woman of 80 years or more with active or convalescent COVID-19. CDR3: CASSLGAGYYEQYF. Here the CDR3 DNA reads TGTGCCAGCAGCTTAGGGGCAGGATACTACGAGCAGTACTTC.